This T cell receptor (beta chain) is from a study of T cells in Graves' hyperthyroidism and ophthalmopathy. Turning to the study itself: Upon initial diagnosis and before any treatment, peripheral blood was collected.

Using RNA transcripts as the source, TCR beta CDR3 regions were amplified. During a first-round RT-PCR of the TCR CDR3, the HTBI primer set was used. Using its own MiXCR run on the multiplex PCR reads, TCRdb lists one record per CDR3 protein. The data contain some 370,000 distinct CDR3 sequences, 11% to 15% of them singletons. Trimming removed 7 bases from V and 4 bases from J, with 14 bases in between. This CDR3 has 14 amino acids. Germline V CDR1 and CDR2: SEHNR, FQNEAQ (reference sequence). Notes on the study in general: Stable hyperthyroidism and ophthalmopathy were separated using 13 V-J signatures. The model predicted ophthalmopathy a median around seven months before onset.

The sample holds many counts of this clonotype. Its antigen is unidentified. Source material: blood. The receptor's source is a man aged 50-60 years with Graves' ophthalmopathy. This chain connects TRBV7-9 to TRBJ2-1, with D perhaps assigned TRBD1 or TRBD2 (5 bases each). DNA for the CDR3: TGTGCCAGCACCCCGGCCGGGGCTTACAATGAGCAGTTCTTC. This codes for CASTPAGAYNEQFF.